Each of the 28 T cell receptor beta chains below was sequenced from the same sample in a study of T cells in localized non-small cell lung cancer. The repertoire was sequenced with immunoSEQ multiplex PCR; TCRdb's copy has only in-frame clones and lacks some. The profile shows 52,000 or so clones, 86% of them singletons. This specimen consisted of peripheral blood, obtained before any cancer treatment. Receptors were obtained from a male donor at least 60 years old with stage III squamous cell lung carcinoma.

CDR3 nucleotides: TGCGCCAGCAGTGTTCCCCTAGCGGCACAAGAGACCCAGTACTTC. Encoded protein: CASSVPLAAQETQYF. The chain combines TRBV5-1 with TRBJ2-5; 7 nucleotides align to TRBD2. Trimming removed 5 bases from V and 2 bases from J; junction bases left unmatched: 9. In germline, CDR1 is SGHRS, CDR2 YFSETQ. There are 15 residues in the CDR3.

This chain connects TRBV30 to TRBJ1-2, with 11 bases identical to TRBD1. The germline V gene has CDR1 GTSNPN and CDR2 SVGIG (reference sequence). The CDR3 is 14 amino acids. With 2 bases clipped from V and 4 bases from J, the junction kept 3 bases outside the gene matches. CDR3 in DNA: TGTGCCTGGAGTAGGGACAGGGGGGGCTATGGCTACACCTTC. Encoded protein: CAWSRDRGGYGYTF. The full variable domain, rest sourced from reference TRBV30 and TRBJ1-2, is SQTIHQWPATLVQPVGSPLSLECTVEGTSNPNLYWYRQAAGRGLQLLFYSVGIGQISSEVPQNLSASRPQDRQFILSSKKLLLSDSGFYLCAWSRDRGGYGYTFGSGTRLTVV.

The CDR3 loop is CASSHVIAGGNSYEQYF. The DNA for the CDR3 is TGTGCCAGCAGCCACGTGATTGCGGGGGGCAACTCCTACGAGCAGTACTTC. This chain joins TRBV5-4 and TRBJ2-7, with 8 bases that match TRBD2. The length of the CDR3 is 17 residues. The germline CDR1 and CDR2 sequences are SGHNT and YYREEE (reference sequence). Unmatched junction bases numbered 12, after V lost 4 bases and J lost 0 bases.

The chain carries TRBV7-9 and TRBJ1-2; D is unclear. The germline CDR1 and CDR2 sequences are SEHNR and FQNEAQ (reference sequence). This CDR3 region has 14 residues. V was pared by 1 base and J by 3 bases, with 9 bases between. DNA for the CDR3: TGTGCCAGCAGCTTAGATGCGGCGGACTATGGCTACACCTTC. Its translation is CASSLDAADYGYTF. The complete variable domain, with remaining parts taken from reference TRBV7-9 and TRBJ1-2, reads DTGVSQNPRHKITKRGQNVTFRCDPISEHNRLYWYRQTLGQGPEFLTYFQNEAQLEKSRLLSDRFSAERPKGSFSTLEIQRTEQGDSAMYLCASSLDAADYGYTFGSGTRLTVV.

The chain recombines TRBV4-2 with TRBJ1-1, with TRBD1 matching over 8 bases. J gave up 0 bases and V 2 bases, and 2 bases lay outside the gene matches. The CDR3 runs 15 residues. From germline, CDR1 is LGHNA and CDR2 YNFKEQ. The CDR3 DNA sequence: TGTGCCAGCAGCCAACTGACAGGGGTGAACACTGAAGCTTTCTTT. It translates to CASSQLTGVNTEAFF.

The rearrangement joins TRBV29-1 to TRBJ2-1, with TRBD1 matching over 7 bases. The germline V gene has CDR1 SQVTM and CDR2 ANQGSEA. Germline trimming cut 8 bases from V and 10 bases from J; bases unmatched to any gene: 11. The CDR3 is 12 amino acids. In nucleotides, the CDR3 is TGCAGCTCCGACAGGGAAGGTTACGAGCAGTTCTTC. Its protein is CSSDREGYEQFF.

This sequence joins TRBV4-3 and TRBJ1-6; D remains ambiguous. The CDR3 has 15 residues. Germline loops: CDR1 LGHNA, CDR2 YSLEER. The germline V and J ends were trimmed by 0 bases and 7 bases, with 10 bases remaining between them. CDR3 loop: CASSQDPVLNSPLHF. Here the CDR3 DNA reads TGCGCCAGCAGCCAAGATCCAGTGCTAAATTCACCCCTCCACTTT.

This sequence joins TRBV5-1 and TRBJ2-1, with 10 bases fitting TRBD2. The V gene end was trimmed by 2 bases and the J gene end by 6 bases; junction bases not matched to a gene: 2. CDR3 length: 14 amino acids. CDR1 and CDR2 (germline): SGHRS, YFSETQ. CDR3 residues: CASSLLAGINEQFF. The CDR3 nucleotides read TGCGCCAGCAGCTTACTAGCGGGGATCAATGAGCAGTTCTTC.

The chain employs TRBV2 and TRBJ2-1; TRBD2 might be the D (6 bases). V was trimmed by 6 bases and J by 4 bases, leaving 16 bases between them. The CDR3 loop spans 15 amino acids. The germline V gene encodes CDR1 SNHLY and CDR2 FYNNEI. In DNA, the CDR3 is TGTGCCAGCAGGCTCGGGACTCACCTTTACAATGAGCAGTTCTTC. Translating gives CASRLGTHLYNEQFF.

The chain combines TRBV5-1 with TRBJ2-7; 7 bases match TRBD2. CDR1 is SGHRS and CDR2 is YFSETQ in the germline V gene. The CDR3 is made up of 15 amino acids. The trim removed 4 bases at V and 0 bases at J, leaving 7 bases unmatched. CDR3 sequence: CASSAVAGDSYEQYF. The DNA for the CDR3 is TGCGCCAGCAGCGCGGTGGCGGGGGACTCCTACGAGCAGTACTTC.

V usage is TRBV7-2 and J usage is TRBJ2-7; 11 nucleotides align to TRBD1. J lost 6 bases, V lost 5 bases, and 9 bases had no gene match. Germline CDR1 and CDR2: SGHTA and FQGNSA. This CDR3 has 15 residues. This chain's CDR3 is CASSTRRTGGSEQYF. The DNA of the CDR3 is TGTGCCAGCAGCACCCGTCGGACAGGGGGCAGCGAGCAGTACTTC.

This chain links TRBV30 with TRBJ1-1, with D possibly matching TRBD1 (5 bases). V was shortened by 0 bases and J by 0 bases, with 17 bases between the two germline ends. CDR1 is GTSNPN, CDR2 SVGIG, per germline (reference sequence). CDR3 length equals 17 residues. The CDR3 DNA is TGTGCCTGGAGTGTACCGCTTGGGACTAGAATGAACACTGAAGCTTTCTTT. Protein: CAWSVPLGTRMNTEAFF.

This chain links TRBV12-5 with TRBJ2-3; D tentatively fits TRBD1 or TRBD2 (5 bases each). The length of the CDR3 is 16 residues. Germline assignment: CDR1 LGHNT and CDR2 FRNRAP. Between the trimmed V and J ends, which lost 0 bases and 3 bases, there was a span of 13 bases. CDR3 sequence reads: CASGLVGDVRTDTQYF. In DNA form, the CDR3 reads TGTGCTAGTGGTTTGGTAGGGGACGTGAGGACAGATACGCAGTATTTT.

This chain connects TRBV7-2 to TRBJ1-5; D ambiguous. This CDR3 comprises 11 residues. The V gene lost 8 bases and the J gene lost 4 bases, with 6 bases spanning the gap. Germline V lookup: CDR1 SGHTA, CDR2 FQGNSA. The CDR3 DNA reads TGTGCCAGCGGCCTTAATCAGCCCCAGCATTTT. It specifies CASGLNQPQHF.

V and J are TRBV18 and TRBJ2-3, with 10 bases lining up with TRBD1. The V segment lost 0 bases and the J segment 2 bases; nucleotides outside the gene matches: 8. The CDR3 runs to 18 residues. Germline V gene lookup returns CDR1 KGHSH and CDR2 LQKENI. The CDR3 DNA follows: TGTGCCAGCTCACCACCGGGACAGGGGACGGGTAACACAGATACGCAGTATTTT. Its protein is CASSPPGQGTGNTDTQYF.

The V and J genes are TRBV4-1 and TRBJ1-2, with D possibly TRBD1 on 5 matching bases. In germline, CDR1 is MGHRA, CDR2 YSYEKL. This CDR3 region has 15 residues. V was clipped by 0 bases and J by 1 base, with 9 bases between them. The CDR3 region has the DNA TGCGCCAGCAGCCAAGATGGGGGGGTTAACTATGGCTACACCTTC. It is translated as CASSQDGGVNYGYTF.

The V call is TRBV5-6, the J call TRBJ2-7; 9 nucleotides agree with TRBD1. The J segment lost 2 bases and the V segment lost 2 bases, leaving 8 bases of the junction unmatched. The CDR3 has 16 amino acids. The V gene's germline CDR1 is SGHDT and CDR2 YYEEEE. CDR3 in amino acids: CASSFFLRDRAYEQYF. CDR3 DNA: TGTGCCAGCAGCTTCTTCCTTCGGGACAGGGCCTACGAGCAGTACTTC. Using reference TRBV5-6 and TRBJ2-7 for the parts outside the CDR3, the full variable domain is DAGVTQSPTHLIKTRGQQVTLRCSPKSGHDTVSWYQQALGQGPQFIFQYYEEEERQRGNFPDRFSGHQFPNYSSELNVNALLLGDSALYLCASSFFLRDRAYEQYFGPGTRLTVT.

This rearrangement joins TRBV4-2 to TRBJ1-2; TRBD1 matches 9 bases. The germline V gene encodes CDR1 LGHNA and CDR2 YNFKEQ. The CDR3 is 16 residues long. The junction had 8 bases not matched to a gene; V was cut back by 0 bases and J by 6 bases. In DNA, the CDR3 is TGTGCCAGCAGCCAAGATGAGGCCCGGACAGGGGATGGCTACACCTTC. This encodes CASSQDEARTGDGYTF.

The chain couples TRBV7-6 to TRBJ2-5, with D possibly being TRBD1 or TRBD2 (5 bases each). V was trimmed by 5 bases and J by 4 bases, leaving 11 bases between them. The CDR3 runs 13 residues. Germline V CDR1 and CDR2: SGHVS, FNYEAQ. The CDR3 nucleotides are TGTGCCAGCAGCCTCACAGGAGGAGAGACCCAGTACTTC. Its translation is CASSLTGGETQYF.

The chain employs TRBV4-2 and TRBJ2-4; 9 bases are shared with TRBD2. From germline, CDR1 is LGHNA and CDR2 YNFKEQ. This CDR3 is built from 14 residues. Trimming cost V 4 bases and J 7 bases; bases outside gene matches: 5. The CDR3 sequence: CASSRGGDLNIQYF. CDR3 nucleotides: TGTGCCAGCAGCCGCGGGGGGGATTTGAACATTCAGTACTTC.

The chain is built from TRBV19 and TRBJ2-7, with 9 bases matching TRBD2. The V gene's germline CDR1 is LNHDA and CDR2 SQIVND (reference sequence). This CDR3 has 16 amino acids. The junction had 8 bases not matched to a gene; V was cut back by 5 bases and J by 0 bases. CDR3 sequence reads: CASSVGGAGGSYEQYF. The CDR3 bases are TGTGCCAGTAGTGTGGGTGGAGCGGGAGGCTCCTACGAGCAGTACTTC.

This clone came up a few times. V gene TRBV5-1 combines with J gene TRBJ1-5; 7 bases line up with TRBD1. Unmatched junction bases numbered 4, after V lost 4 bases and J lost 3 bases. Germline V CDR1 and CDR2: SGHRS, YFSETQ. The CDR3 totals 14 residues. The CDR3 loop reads CASSPGQNNQPQHF. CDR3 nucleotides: TGCGCCAGCAGCCCGGGACAGAACAATCAGCCCCAGCATTTT. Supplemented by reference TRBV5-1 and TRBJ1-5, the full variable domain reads KAGVTQTPRYLIKTRGQQVTLSCSPISGHRSVSWYQQTPGQGLQFLFEYFSETQRNKGNFPGRFSGRQFSNSRSEMNVSTLELGDSALYLCASSPGQNNQPQHFGDGTRLSIL.

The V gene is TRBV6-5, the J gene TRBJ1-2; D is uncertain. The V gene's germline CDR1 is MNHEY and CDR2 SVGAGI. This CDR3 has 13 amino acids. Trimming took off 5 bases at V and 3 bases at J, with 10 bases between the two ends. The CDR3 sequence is CASSRVADYGYTF. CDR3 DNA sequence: TGTGCCAGCAGTAGGGTGGCAGACTATGGCTACACCTTC.

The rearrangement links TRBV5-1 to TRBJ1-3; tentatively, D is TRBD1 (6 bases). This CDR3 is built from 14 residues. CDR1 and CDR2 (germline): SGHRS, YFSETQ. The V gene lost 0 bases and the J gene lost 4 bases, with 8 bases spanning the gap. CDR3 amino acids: CASSLGGGGNTIYF. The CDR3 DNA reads TGCGCCAGCAGCTTGGGCGGGGGCGGAAACACCATATATTTT.

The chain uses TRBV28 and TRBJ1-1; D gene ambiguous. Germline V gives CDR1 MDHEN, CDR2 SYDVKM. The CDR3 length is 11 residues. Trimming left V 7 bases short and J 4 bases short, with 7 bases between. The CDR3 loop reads CASTYVTEAFF. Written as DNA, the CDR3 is TGTGCCAGCACTTACGTCACTGAAGCTTTCTTT.

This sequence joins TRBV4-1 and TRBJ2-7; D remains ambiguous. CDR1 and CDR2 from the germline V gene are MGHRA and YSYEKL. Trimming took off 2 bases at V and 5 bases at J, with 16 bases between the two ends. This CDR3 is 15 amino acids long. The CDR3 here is CASSQIFGFNDEQYF. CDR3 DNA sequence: TGCGCCAGCAGCCAAATCTTTGGGTTCAATGACGAGCAGTACTTC.

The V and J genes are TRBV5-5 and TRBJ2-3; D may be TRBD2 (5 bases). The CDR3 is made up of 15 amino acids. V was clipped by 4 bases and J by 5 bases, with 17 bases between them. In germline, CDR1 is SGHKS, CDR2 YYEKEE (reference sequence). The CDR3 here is CASSRTSTRGDTQYF. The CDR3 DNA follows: TGTGCCAGCAGCCGGACGAGTACACGGGGAGATACGCAGTATTTT.

The CDR3 DNA is TGTGCCAGCAGTCTCACTCTCCAACCCCTCCACTTT. Residues: CASSLTLQPLHF. V is TRBV28 and J is TRBJ1-6; no reliable D call. The CDR3 contains 12 residues. V was cut by 5 bases and J by 12 bases, with 11 bases left in between. Germline CDR1 and CDR2: MDHEN and SYDVKM.